The 14 T cell receptor beta chains below come from one sample, sequenced in a study of blood T cell repertoires in COVID-19. The method was immunoSEQ multiplex PCR; TCRdb's version includes in-frame clones alone and lacks a portion of them. The table records about 70,000 clones, 80% of them present only once. Sample: peripheral blood. These receptors were obtained from a man between 65 and 85 years old who had recovered from COVID-19.

The V gene is TRBV27, the J gene TRBJ1-1, with a tentative D call TRBD1 (6 bases). CDR1 is MNHEY, CDR2 SMNVEV, per germline (reference sequence). There are 15 residues in the CDR3. V dropped 0 bases and J dropped 1 base, with 9 bases sitting between them. Here the CDR3 DNA reads TGTGCCAGCAGTTTATCTCCGACAGGGAACACTGAAGCTTTCTTT. Translating gives CASSLSPTGNTEAFF.

The V call is TRBV30, the J call TRBJ2-5; the match to TRBD1 covers 10 bases. The CDR3 is 15 amino acids. Germline CDR1 reads GTSNPN; CDR2 reads SVGIG (reference sequence). The junction had 10 bases not matched to a gene; V was cut back by 4 bases and J by 5 bases. CDR3 coding DNA: TGTGCCTGGAAGCAGACAGGGGGCGCGACGGAGACCCAGTACTTC. Translating gives CAWKQTGGATETQYF.

The J gene is TRBJ1-2, the V gene TRBV6-5, with D possibly being TRBD1 (5 bases). This CDR3 region has 13 residues. Germline loops: CDR1 MNHEY, CDR2 SVGAGI. The ends were cut back, 4 bases at V and 5 bases at J, with 11 bases in the middle. The CDR3 DNA reads as TGTGCCAGCAGTTCCCAACAGGTTTATGGCTACACCTTC. It yields the protein CASSSQQVYGYTF.

The gene calls are TRBV18 and TRBJ2-1; 7 bases are a match to TRBD2. The V segment lost 8 bases and the J segment 10 bases; nucleotides outside the gene matches: 14. This CDR3 comprises 14 residues. Germline CDR1 KGHSH, CDR2 LQKENI. The CDR3 coding sequence is TGTGCCAGCACCCGGGGCACCCTGCGGGGGGAGCAGTTCTTC. Its protein product is CASTRGTLRGEQFF.

This clone was counted only a few times. The chain couples TRBV6-5 to TRBJ1-1; maybe TRBD1 (5 bases). Germline V gene data show CDR1 as MNHEY and CDR2 as SVGAGI. Deletions cut 5 bases from V and 6 bases from J, with 13 bases between. The CDR3 extends over 13 amino acids. CDR3 loop: CASSPPKQAEAFF. CDR3 DNA sequence: TGTGCCAGCAGTCCGCCCAAACAGGCTGAAGCTTTCTTT.

V gene TRBV9 combines with J gene TRBJ2-2; D is uncertain. V lost 0 bases to trimming and J lost 1 base, with 4 bases between them. This CDR3 comprises 14 residues. The germline V gene has CDR1 SGDLS and CDR2 YYNGEE. The CDR3 here is CASSVVMNTGELFF. The CDR3 nucleotides read TGTGCCAGCAGCGTAGTAATGAACACCGGGGAGCTGTTTTTT.

The V call is TRBV19, the J call TRBJ2-7, with 10 bases fitting TRBD1. CDR3 length: 16 amino acids. The junction had 11 bases not matched to a gene; V was cut back by 6 bases and J by 3 bases. Germline-derived CDR1 and CDR2 are LNHDA and SQIVND (reference sequence). The CDR3, as DNA: TGTGCCAGTAGAATGACCGGGACAGGGGCGGACTACGAGCAGTACTTC. Its translation: CASRMTGTGADYEQYF.

The gene calls are TRBV27 and TRBJ2-1; TRBD2 is a possible D gene (6 bases). The CDR3 extends over 16 amino acids. The germline CDR1 and CDR2 sequences are MNHEY and SMNVEV (reference sequence). Trimming stripped 6 bases from V and 0 bases from J, with 15 bases between. The CDR3 sequence is CASSSGGSLSYNEQFF. CDR3 DNA: TGTGCCAGCAGCTCCGGGGGTAGCCTCTCCTACAATGAGCAGTTCTTC.

V usage is TRBV7-2 and J usage is TRBJ1-1; D unclear. The V gene lost 0 bases and the J gene lost 0 bases, with 8 bases spanning the gap. The CDR3 has 15 residues. Germline V gives CDR1 SGHTA, CDR2 FQGNSA. The chain's CDR3 is CASSLALGMNTEAFF. The CDR3 DNA reads TGTGCCAGCAGCTTAGCTCTGGGCATGAACACTGAAGCTTTCTTT.

This clone is a singleton in its sample. The CDR3 loop is CASSPRTGGETQYF. The CDR3 DNA follows: TGTGCCAGCAGTCCCAGGACAGGGGGCGAGACCCAGTACTTC. J is TRBJ2-5 and V is TRBV27, with TRBD1 matching 11 bases. The V and J ends lost 5 bases and 5 bases, in that order; junction bases with no gene match: 4. Germline CDR1 MNHEY, CDR2 SMNVEV (reference sequence). The CDR3 length is 14 residues.

The J gene is TRBJ2-5, the V gene TRBV19, with 7 bases that match TRBD2. CDR1 is LNHDA and CDR2 is SQIVND in the germline V gene (reference sequence). V trimming: 7 bases; J trimming: 4 bases; junction bases outside the gene matches: 6. CDR3 length: 13 residues. The CDR3 sequence: CASTPGRGETQYF. The CDR3 region has the DNA TGTGCCAGTACCCCTGGGAGGGGAGAGACCCAGTACTTC.

The rearrangement uses TRBV6-1 and TRBJ1-4; D may be TRBD1 (6 bases). The CDR3 has 15 amino acids. The V gene's germline CDR1 is MNHNS and CDR2 SASEGT. Trimming cost V 1 base and J 7 bases, with 13 bases left between them. CDR3 DNA: TGTGCCAGCAGTGAAGGTGGGGGCTTTGGTGAAAAACTGTTTTTT. It is translated as CASSEGGGFGEKLFF.

This clone appeared a few times. V is TRBV27 and J is TRBJ2-3; the D is unclear. Trimming took off 3 bases at V and 3 bases at J, with 13 bases between the two ends. Germline V gene lookup returns CDR1 MNHEY and CDR2 SMNVEV (reference sequence). The CDR3 extends over 15 amino acids. The CDR3 sequence: CASSLLSVMTDTQYF. The CDR3 bases are TGTGCCAGCAGTTTGCTCAGCGTGATGACAGATACGCAGTATTTT.

The rearrangement links TRBV10-3 to TRBJ2-7, with D possibly matching TRBD1 (6 bases). V was pared by 6 bases and J by 2 bases, with 17 bases between. Germline assignment: CDR1 ENHRY and CDR2 SYGVKD. This CDR3 region has 15 residues. The CDR3 nucleotides are TGTGCCATCAGCCCTGCAGGGGCACGGACCTACGAGCAGTACTTC. Translation gives CAISPAGARTYEQYF.